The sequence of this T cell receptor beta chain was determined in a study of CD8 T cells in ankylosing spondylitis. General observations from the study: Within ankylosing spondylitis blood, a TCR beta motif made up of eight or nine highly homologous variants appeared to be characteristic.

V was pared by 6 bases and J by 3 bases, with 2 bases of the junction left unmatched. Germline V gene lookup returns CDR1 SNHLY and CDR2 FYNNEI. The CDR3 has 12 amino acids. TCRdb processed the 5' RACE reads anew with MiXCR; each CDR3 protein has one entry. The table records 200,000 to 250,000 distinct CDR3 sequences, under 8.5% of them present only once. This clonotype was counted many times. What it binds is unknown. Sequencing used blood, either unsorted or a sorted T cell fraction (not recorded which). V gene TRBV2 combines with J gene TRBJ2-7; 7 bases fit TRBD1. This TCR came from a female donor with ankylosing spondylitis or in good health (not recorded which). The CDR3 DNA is TGTGCCAGCAGCCGACAGGGCTACGAGCAGTACTTC. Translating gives CASSRQGYEQYF.